The 4 T cell receptor beta chains presented below share a single source sample, sequenced in a study of cytomegalovirus exposure and HLA in healthy donors. In the PCR, 60 Vbeta and 13 Jbeta primers were used. The table came from immunoSEQ multiplex PCR; TCRdb's copy has only in-frame clones and leaves some out. The table records 85,000 to 110,000 clones, roughly three quarters of them present only once. The sequenced material came from PBMCs. The receptors originated from a woman between 18 and 29 years old in good health and CMV-seropositive.

The genes are TRBV15 and TRBJ2-7, with a tentative D call TRBD2 (5 bases). Trimming left V 1 base short and J 4 bases short, with 11 bases between. This CDR3 spans 14 amino acids. Per the germline V gene, CDR1 is LNHNV and CDR2 is YYDKDF (reference sequence). DNA for the CDR3: TGTGCCACCAGCAGAGTCTCGGGCGGGTACGAGCAGTACTTC. It translates to CATSRVSGGYEQYF.

This chain links TRBV7-3 with TRBJ1-1; a possible D gene is TRBD1 (5 bases). The CDR3 totals 12 residues. Trimming shortened V by 2 bases and J by 8 bases, and 9 bases separated the two germline ends. Germline V CDR1 and CDR2: SGHTA, FQGTGA. CDR3 protein: CASSLVREEAFF. As DNA, the CDR3 is TGTGCCAGCAGCTTAGTCAGGGAAGAAGCTTTCTTT.

J is TRBJ1-2 and V is TRBV14; the D gene is possibly TRBD1 (6 bases). The CDR3 sequence is 16 residues long. Germline V gives CDR1 SGHDN, CDR2 FVKESK. Deletions cut 4 bases from V and 8 bases from J, with 23 bases between. For the CDR3, the DNA is TGTGCCAGCAGCCCGCTGACAGGAGCCGTGAGAAGCGGCTACACCTTC. This translates into CASSPLTGAVRSGYTF. Using reference TRBV14 and TRBJ1-2 for the parts outside the CDR3, the full variable domain is EAGVTQFPSHSVIEKGQTVTLRCDPISGHDNLYWYRRVMGKEIKFLLHFVKESKQDESGMPNNRFLAERTGGTYSTLKVQPAELEDSGVYFCASSPLTGAVRSGYTFGSGTRLTVV.

J is TRBJ1-1 and V is TRBV19; TRBD1 is a possible D gene (6 bases). Germline CDR1 is LNHDA and CDR2 is SQIVND (reference sequence). V was pared by 4 bases and J by 3 bases, with 9 bases between. The CDR3 runs to 13 residues. CDR3 residues: CASSTRQDTEAFF. Here the CDR3 DNA reads TGTGCCAGTAGTACCCGACAGGACACTGAAGCTTTCTTT.